The clone carrying this T cell receptor beta chain has only one observation. Clones were read by immunoSEQ multiplex PCR, and TCRdb kept only the in-frame ones, dropping some. Of 20,000 to 25,000 clones in the sample, around 80% are singletons; the top ten hold 3% to 3.5%. The CDR3 is made up of 13 amino acids. From germline, CDR1 is SGHDT and CDR2 YYEEEE. The V end was cut by 4 bases, the J end by 9 bases, with 14 bases between. This sample is part of a study of graft-versus-host responses after intestinal transplantation. About the study: Multivisceral, liver-intestinal, or isolated intestinal grafts were transplanted into recipients.

Grafts had their tissue processed, releasing intraepithelial and lamina propria lymphocytes. The chain employs TRBV5-6 and TRBJ2-1; D possibly corresponds to TRBD2 (6 bases). The sequence derives from a human patient who received an intestinal transplant, so some T cells may come from the graft donor. Specimen: ileum tissue, collected 12 days after intestinal transplant. DNA of the CDR3: TGTGCCAGCAGCGACCGAGGCGGGACTGAGCAGTTCTTC. Residues: CASSDRGGTEQFF.